The 27 T cell receptor beta chains reported below all come from one sample, sequenced in a study of CD8 T cells in ankylosing spondylitis. The study, taken as a whole, reports: A TCR beta motif made of about 8 highly homologous variants seemed typical of ankylosing spondylitis blood.

Their target antigens are unknown. MiXCR, run by TCRdb on the 5' RACE reads, gives a single entry per CDR3 protein. The sample consists of more than 300,000 distinct CDR3 sequences, roughly 8% of them appearing once. The specimen sequenced was blood, either unsorted or a sorted T cell fraction (not recorded which). These TCRs come from a male donor with ankylosing spondylitis.

This clonotype was detected a few times. The rearrangement links TRBV5-1 to TRBJ2-3, with 10 bases matching TRBD2. With 1 base clipped from V and 3 bases from J, the junction kept 2 bases outside the gene matches. The CDR3 is 15 residues long. Germline assignment: CDR1 SGHRS and CDR2 YFSETQ. The DNA for the CDR3 is TGCGCCAGCAGCTTGCTAGCGGGAGTTACAGATACGCAGTATTTT. This codes for CASSLLAGVTDTQYF. The full variable domain, rest sourced from reference TRBV5-1 and TRBJ2-3, is KAGVTQTPRYLIKTRGQQVTLSCSPISGHRSVSWYQQTPGQGLQFLFEYFSETQRNKGNFPGRFSGRQFSNSRSEMNVSTLELGDSALYLCASSLLAGVTDTQYFGPGTRLTVL.

This rearrangement joins TRBV11-2 to TRBJ2-5, with 16 bases that match TRBD2. CDR1 is SGHAT and CDR2 is FQNNGV in the germline V gene. This CDR3 spans 18 amino acids. The junction had 9 bases not matched to a gene; V was cut back by 5 bases and J by 3 bases. The CDR3 spells CASSTGTSGRAGEETQYF. Written as DNA, the CDR3 is TGTGCCAGCAGCACAGGGACTAGCGGGAGGGCCGGGGAAGAGACCCAGTACTTC.

V gene TRBV20-1 combines with J gene TRBJ2-7; the D gene is possibly TRBD2 (5 bases). CDR1 is DFQATT, CDR2 SNEGSKA, per germline (reference sequence). The CDR3 loop spans 11 amino acids. V was trimmed by 7 bases and J by 5 bases, leaving 12 bases between them. The CDR3 DNA follows: TGCAGTGGGATGGGGAGCCACGAGCAGTACTTC. It codes for CSGMGSHEQYF.

This chain uses TRBV5-1 with TRBJ2-7; D is perhaps TRBD1 (6 bases). Per germline, CDR1 SGHRS and CDR2 YFSETQ. This CDR3 region has 15 residues. V dropped 4 bases and J dropped 3 bases, with 17 bases sitting between them. The CDR3 spells CASSPFQGKGYEQYF. DNA of the CDR3: TGCGCCAGCAGCCCGTTCCAGGGGAAAGGCTACGAGCAGTACTTC.

This chain links TRBV12-3 or TRBV12-4 with TRBJ2-1; 7 bases agree with TRBD2. The J segment lost 0 bases and the V segment lost 6 bases, leaving 14 bases of the junction unmatched. The CDR3 is 18 amino acids. The CDR3 loop reads CASSQSLASAGSYNEQFF. The CDR3 DNA follows: TGTGCCAGCAGCCAATCACTAGCGTCCGCCGGCTCCTACAATGAGCAGTTCTTC.

This clonotype was counted between two and nine times. The CDR3 sequence is CASSLIRDEQFF. DNA for the CDR3: TGTGCCAGCAGCTTAATAAGGGATGAGCAGTTCTTC. V and J are TRBV13 and TRBJ2-1; D gene uncertain. This CDR3 comprises 12 residues. Germline CDR1 and CDR2: PRHDT and FYEKMQ (reference sequence). Trimming took off 2 bases at V and 8 bases at J, with 7 bases between the two ends. Supplemented by reference TRBV13 and TRBJ2-1, the full variable domain reads AAGVIQSPRHLIKEKRETATLKCYPIPRHDTVYWYQQGPGQDPQFLISFYEKMQSDKGSIPDRFSAQQFSDYHSELNMSSLELGDSALYFCASSLIRDEQFFGPGTRLTVL.

This sequence joins TRBV9 and TRBJ2-7; 8 nucleotides align to TRBD2. V was pared by 4 bases and J by 5 bases, with 8 bases of the junction left unmatched. The CDR3 sequence is 14 residues long. Germline CDR1 is SGDLS and CDR2 is YYNGEE. In nucleotides, the CDR3 is TGTGCCAGCAGCCCTTCCGGGAGGGCCAACGAGCAGTACTTC. Translating it yields CASSPSGRANEQYF.

This clonotype has just a few counts. The chain links TRBV9 to TRBJ2-1; 7 bases are a match to TRBD2. The germline V gene encodes CDR1 SGDLS and CDR2 YYNGEE. Germline trimming cut 3 bases from V and 4 bases from J; bases unmatched to any gene: 7. The CDR3 consists of 15 residues. CDR3 sequence reads: CASSATSDRYNEQFF. In DNA, the CDR3 is TGTGCCAGCAGCGCAACTAGCGATCGGTACAATGAGCAGTTCTTC.

This clonotype came up many times. The chain employs TRBV29-1 and TRBJ2-2, with D hard to call. Per germline, CDR1 SQVTM and CDR2 ANQGSEA. The CDR3 totals 15 residues. Trimming took 0 bases from V and 7 from J, leaving 15 bases between them. CDR3 protein: CSVEDEWQVGGELFF. CDR3 coding DNA: TGCAGCGTTGAAGATGAGTGGCAGGTCGGCGGGGAGCTGTTTTTT.

There are many counts of this clonotype. This chain connects TRBV12-3 or TRBV12-4 to TRBJ2-6; D remains ambiguous. The V gene lost 6 bases and the J gene lost 1 base, with 13 bases spanning the gap. The CDR3 covers 16 residues. In DNA form, the CDR3 reads TGTGCCAGCAGACCCTCTAGGGCTTCTGGGGCCAACGTCCTGACTTTC. This translates into CASRPSRASGANVLTF.

A note on this clonotype: In this CDR3 the conserved last residue, phenylalanine or tryptophan, is missing, so a read error is likely. The chain recombines TRBV28 with TRBJ1-2; TRBD1 is a possible D gene (6 bases). The CDR3 totals 15 residues. From germline, CDR1 is MDHEN and CDR2 SYDVKM. V gave up 7 bases and J gave up 6 bases, with 21 bases separating them. CDR3: CASTPSSRPGDGYTL. CDR3 bases: TGTGCCAGCACCCCCTCGTCGCGACCAGGGGATGGCTACACCCTC.

The chain joins TRBV15 to TRBJ2-5; maybe TRBD1 (6 bases). Germline V gene lookup returns CDR1 LNHNV and CDR2 YYDKDF (reference sequence). The CDR3 length is 20 residues. V was cut by 0 bases and J by 3 bases, with 26 bases left in between. In DNA form, the CDR3 reads TGTGCCACCAGCAGAGATTTGGGGACATTTGGCCAGGGTTCTAAAGAGACCCAGTACTTC. Translation gives CATSRDLGTFGQGSKETQYF. Full variable domain (outside the CDR3, taken from reference TRBV15 and TRBJ2-5): DAMVIQNPRYQVTQFGKPVTLSCSQTLNHNVMYWYQQKSSQAPKLLFHYYDKDFNNEADTPDNFQSRRPNTSFCFLDIRSPGLGDTAMYLCATSRDLGTFGQGSKETQYFGPGTRLLVL.

This clonotype was seen at least ten times. The chain is built from TRBV20-1 and TRBJ2-2, with TRBD1 as a possible D gene (6 bases). Germline V gene lookup returns CDR1 DFQATT and CDR2 SNEGSKA (reference sequence). V lost 0 bases to trimming and J lost 6 bases, with 23 bases between them. The CDR3 covers 18 residues. The CDR3 region has the DNA TGCAGTGCTAGAGAGCTCCGATCCAGGGGCGTCCACGCCGGGGAGCTGTTTTTT. It yields the protein CSARELRSRGVHAGELFF.

The V and J genes are TRBV3-1 and TRBJ2-7, with D hard to call. The CDR3 length is 14 residues. V shed 1 base and J shed 6 bases, with 13 bases lying between them. The germline V gene encodes CDR1 LGHDT and CDR2 YNNKEL (reference sequence). CDR3 sequence reads: CASSQVYGRVEQYF. The CDR3 nucleotides are TGTGCCAGCAGCCAAGTCTACGGCCGAGTCGAGCAGTACTTC.

V gene TRBV5-1 combines with J gene TRBJ2-3; tentatively, D is TRBD1 or TRBD2 (5 bases each). CDR1 SGHRS and CDR2 YFSETQ come from the germline V gene. V was shortened by 4 bases and J by 0 bases, with 15 bases between the two germline ends. The CDR3 runs to 16 residues. The CDR3 here is CASSPGRWDSTDTQYF. In DNA form, the CDR3 reads TGCGCCAGCAGCCCGGGACGTTGGGATAGCACAGATACGCAGTATTTT.

This clonotype was seen at least ten times. The V and J genes are TRBV20-1 and TRBJ1-5, with D hard to call. Trimming pared 6 bases from V and 3 bases from J, leaving 21 bases between. Looked up from germline, CDR1 is DFQATT and CDR2 is SNEGSKA (reference sequence). CDR3 length: 16 amino acids. CDR3 protein: CSAKGLAGGDNQPQHF. CDR3 DNA: TGCAGTGCAAAGGGTCTGGCCGGAGGTGACAATCAGCCCCAGCATTTT.

This chain connects TRBV6-5 to TRBJ2-1; D is uncertain. This CDR3 contains 17 residues. Germline V gene sequence: CDR1 MNHEY, CDR2 SVGAGI. V lost 2 bases and J 0 bases, leaving 14 bases between the germline ends. The CDR3 DNA reads as TGTGCCAGCAGTTACGGGTTAGTCCACTTCTCCTACAATGAGCAGTTCTTC. Translating gives CASSYGLVHFSYNEQFF.

This clonotype was observed a handful of times. The V call is TRBV7-9, the J call TRBJ2-7; 14 bases fit TRBD2. Germline V gene data show CDR1 as SEHNR and CDR2 as FQNEAQ (reference sequence). The CDR3 is 14 amino acids. V gave up 5 bases and J gave up 8 bases; unmatched junction bases: 5. The CDR3 spells CASSAGTSGRQQYF. The CDR3 coding sequence is TGTGCCAGCAGCGCCGGGACTAGCGGGAGACAGCAGTACTTC. The full variable domain, in which reference TRBV7-9 and TRBJ2-7 provide the parts outside the CDR3, is DTGVSQNPRHKITKRGQNVTFRCDPISEHNRLYWYRQTLGQGPEFLTYFQNEAQLEKSRLLSDRFSAERPKGSFSTLEIQRTEQGDSAMYLCASSAGTSGRQQYFGPGTRLTVT.

The chain is built from TRBV5-1 and TRBJ2-7; D remains unclear. Germline CDR1 is SGHRS and CDR2 is YFSETQ. CDR3 length: 14 amino acids. Trimming stripped 0 bases from V and 0 bases from J, with 7 bases between. The CDR3 is CASSLEANSYEQYF. In DNA form, the CDR3 reads TGCGCCAGCAGCTTGGAGGCGAACTCCTACGAGCAGTACTTC.

This clonotype turned up a few times. In nucleotides, the CDR3 is TGTGCCAGCAGCACCCGGACAGGGATTAATCAGCCCCAGCATTTT. Its translation is CASSTRTGINQPQHF. The chain links TRBV7-2 to TRBJ1-5; 8 nucleotides match TRBD1. Germline assignment: CDR1 SGHTA and CDR2 FQGNSA. Germline trimming cut 5 bases from V and 4 bases from J; bases unmatched to any gene: 7. The CDR3 runs 15 residues.

This sequence joins TRBV10-3 and TRBJ1-1, with TRBD1 matching 7 bases. Per germline, CDR1 ENHRY and CDR2 SYGVKD. J was trimmed by 4 bases and V by 2 bases; bases with no gene match: 7. CDR3 length: 15 amino acids. Here the CDR3 reads CAISETTTGVTEAFF. The CDR3 DNA reads TGTGCCATCAGTGAGACAACTACAGGGGTCACTGAAGCTTTCTTT.

This clonotype was observed many times. The chain links TRBV7-3 to TRBJ1-2, with 7 bases that match TRBD1. Germline assignment: CDR1 SGHTA and CDR2 FQGTGA. V lost 4 bases to trimming and J lost 6 bases; unmatched junction nucleotides: 8. This CDR3 contains 14 residues. CDR3 in DNA: TGTGCCAGCAGCTACACCGACAGGGCTGATGGCTACACCTTC. Translation gives CASSYTDRADGYTF.

A note on this clonotype: At one of its ends the junction is not consistent with the germline gene, which may arise from a read error. The chain is built from TRBV7-7 and TRBJ2-7; TRBD1 matches at 10 bases. Germline-derived CDR1 and CDR2 are SSHAT and FNYEAQ (reference sequence). The CDR3 spans 15 residues. CDR3 nucleotides: TGTGCTAGCAGCCCCGGGGGACAGGGGAGGTACGAGCAGTACTTC. Amino acid sequence: CASSPGGQGRYEQYF.

Ten or more counts support this clonotype. The chain links TRBV5-1 to TRBJ2-1; 9 nucleotides match TRBD1. Germline CDR1 reads SGHRS; CDR2 reads YFSETQ. V lost 5 bases to trimming and J lost 9 bases; unmatched junction nucleotides: 9. The CDR3 covers 14 residues. The CDR3 DNA is TGCGCCAGCAGACCCCGGGACAGGGTCGGTGAGCAGTTCTTC. It specifies CASRPRDRVGEQFF.

This clonotype was observed a handful of times. The rearrangement links TRBV20-1 to TRBJ2-1; unclear D gene. The CDR3 extends over 14 amino acids. The germline V and J ends were trimmed by 1 base and 5 bases, with 12 bases remaining between them. Germline-derived CDR1 and CDR2 are DFQATT and SNEGSKA (reference sequence). Here the CDR3 reads CSARVRALNNEQFF. Written as DNA, the CDR3 is TGCAGTGCTAGAGTAAGAGCCCTGAACAATGAGCAGTTCTTC.

This clonotype was picked up a small number of times. The V and J genes are TRBV2 and TRBJ2-7; D possibly corresponds to TRBD1 (7 bases). Germline CDR1 and CDR2: SNHLY and FYNNEI. V was shortened by 8 bases and J by 6 bases, with 11 bases between the two germline ends. The CDR3 is 11 amino acids. CDR3 protein: CASQGGFEQYF. The CDR3 bases are TGTGCCAGCCAGGGGGGCTTCGAGCAGTACTTC.

The sample holds many counts of this clonotype. The V call is TRBV7-8, the J call TRBJ2-2; D uncertain. CDR1 is SGHVS, CDR2 FQNEAQ, per germline. V lost 1 base and J 2 bases, leaving 8 bases between the germline ends. This CDR3 is built from 15 residues. CDR3 protein: CASSLVSGNTGELFF. As DNA, the CDR3 is TGTGCCAGCAGCTTAGTTTCAGGAAACACCGGGGAGCTGTTTTTT.